The clone carrying this TCR beta chain was observed a single time. After removal of 1 base from V and 1 base from J, the junction contained 10 bases not matched to a gene. This CDR3 comprises 20 residues. Looked up from germline, CDR1 is LGHNA and CDR2 is YNFKEQ. Assay used: immunoSEQ multiplex PCR; TCRdb lists only in-frame clones, some missing. Of 2,500,000 or so clones in the sample, just over 90% were seen once. The data originate from a study of shared clonotypes between healthy human individuals. This receptor was identified in a man aged 18 to 29 in good health. Sequenced input: naive CD4+ T cells sorted from blood. Subset indicated: CD45RA+ positively selected. The chain links TRBV4-2 to TRBJ2-3; 14 nucleotides agree with TRBD2. The chain's CDR3 is CASSQAETSGGALGTDTQYF. The CDR3 coding sequence is TGTGCCAGCAGCCAAGCTGAGACTAGCGGGGGGGCCCTCGGCACAGATACGCAGTATTTT.